Listed here are 31 T cell receptor beta chains from one sample, sequenced in a study of T cells in Graves' hyperthyroidism and ophthalmopathy. The CDR3 regions of TCR beta were amplified from RNA transcripts. TCR CDR3 regions were first amplified by RT-PCR with HTBI primers. MiXCR was run by TCRdb on the multiplex PCR reads, yielding one entry per CDR3 protein. The sample contains hundreds of thousands of distinct CDR3 sequences, 35% of which appear only once. Sequenced input: blood. The receptors come from a woman in her thirties or forties with Graves' hyperthyroidism.

This clonotype occurred a few times. V gene TRBV2 combines with J gene TRBJ2-7, with 10 bases matching TRBD2. The CDR3 length is 14 residues. Germline V gives CDR1 SNHLY, CDR2 FYNNEI. The junction had 7 bases not matched to a gene; V was cut back by 6 bases and J by 5 bases. CDR3: CASRKAGGRDEQYF. CDR3 sequence (DNA): TGTGCCAGCAGAAAAGCGGGAGGGCGCGACGAGCAGTACTTC. Looking up the rest from reference TRBV2 and TRBJ2-7 gives the full variable domain: EPEVTQTPSHQVTQMGQEVILRCVPISNHLYFYWYRQILGQKVEFLVSFYNNEISEKSEIFDDQFSVERPDGSNFTLKIRSTKLEDSAMYFCASRKAGGRDEQYFGPGTRLTVT.

This clonotype was observed many times. The rearrangement joins TRBV7-9 to TRBJ1-5, with 9 bases lining up with TRBD1. In germline, CDR1 is SEHNR, CDR2 FQNEAQ (reference sequence). Unmatched junction bases numbered 10, after V lost 6 bases and J lost 4 bases. This CDR3 region has 16 residues. CDR3 in DNA: TGTGCCAGCAGTACGACACAGGGGGCAGTGAATCAGCCCCAGCATTTT. It codes for CASSTTQGAVNQPQHF.

The chain uses TRBV28 and TRBJ2-2, with D unclear. V was cut by 2 bases and J by 3 bases, with 13 bases left in between. CDR1 is MDHEN and CDR2 is SYDVKM in the germline V gene. CDR3 length: 16 residues. CDR3 protein: CASSLPASLYTGELFF. CDR3 nucleotides: TGTGCCAGCAGTTTACCCGCAAGCTTATACACCGGGGAGCTGTTTTTT.

This clonotype was found many times. CDR3 DNA sequence: TGTGCCAGCAGCCTGGAGGCAGCGGGGTCCTACGAGCAGTACTTC. Its protein is CASSLEAAGSYEQYF. The chain joins TRBV13 to TRBJ2-7; 7 bases agree with TRBD2. The V segment lost 5 bases and the J segment 1 base; nucleotides outside the gene matches: 8. The CDR3 covers 15 residues. The germline gives CDR1 PRHDT, CDR2 FYEKMQ (reference sequence).

CDR3 DNA: TGTGCCAGCAGTTTCACGAGGTACGAGCAGTACTTC. This translates into CASSFTRYEQYF. The chain is built from TRBV28 and TRBJ2-7, with D unresolved. V lost 3 bases and J lost 4, with 7 bases in between. The CDR3 has 12 amino acids. Germline V gene data show CDR1 as MDHEN and CDR2 as SYDVKM.

This clonotype was observed at least ten times. V usage is TRBV2 and J usage is TRBJ1-1, with 7 bases that match TRBD1. Germline V gene lookup returns CDR1 SNHLY and CDR2 FYNNEI. This CDR3 spans 11 amino acids. V shed 10 bases and J 6 bases; nucleotides not matched to a gene: 5. CDR3 loop: CAIDRVAEAFF. The CDR3 DNA reads as TGTGCCATCGACAGGGTGGCTGAAGCTTTCTTT.

This clonotype showed up just a few times. The V gene is TRBV4-1, the J gene TRBJ2-7, with 7 bases that match TRBD2. Germline V gene data show CDR1 as MGHRA and CDR2 as YSYEKL. J lost 2 bases, V lost 5 bases, and 6 bases had no gene match. CDR3 length: 14 amino acids. CDR3 bases: TGCGCCAGCAGCAGCGTGGGGGGGACCTACGAGCAGTACTTC. The encoded protein is CASSSVGGTYEQYF.

This clonotype was seen repeatedly, ten times or more. This chain connects TRBV2 to TRBJ2-5; D gene uncertain. The ends were cut back, 6 bases at V and 0 bases at J, with 11 bases in the middle. The CDR3 length is 14 residues. Germline lookup yields CDR1 SNHLY and CDR2 FYNNEI. The CDR3: CASRIYQYQETQYF. The CDR3 coding sequence is TGTGCCAGCAGGATCTACCAGTACCAAGAGACCCAGTACTTC.

This clonotype was counted at least ten times. The chain recombines TRBV12-3 or TRBV12-4 with TRBJ1-1; D gene unclear. This CDR3 comprises 13 residues. V was shortened by 1 base and J by 6 bases, with 9 bases between the two germline ends. The CDR3 region is CASSLESGSEAFF. CDR3 bases: TGTGCCAGCAGTTTAGAGTCGGGGTCTGAAGCTTTCTTT.

This clonotype has only a few counts. Here the CDR3 omits its conserved ending phenylalanine or tryptophan, so a read error is the likely source. V is TRBV6-6 and J is TRBJ1-1; the D is unclear. Germline V gives CDR1 MNHNY, CDR2 SVGAGI (reference sequence). The CDR3 has 14 amino acids. The V end was cut by 3 bases, the J end by 4 bases, with 12 bases between. The CDR3 sequence: CASSYEGLATEAFL. The CDR3 coding sequence is TGTGCCAGCAGTTATGAGGGTCTAGCCACTGAAGCTTTCCTT.

CDR3 bases: TGTGCCATATGGACAGGGGCTCCTAATGCTAACTATGGCTACACCTTC. Residues: CAIWTGAPNANYGYTF. The rearrangement uses TRBV10-3 and TRBJ1-2; 9 nucleotides align to TRBD1. The CDR3 runs to 16 residues. In germline, CDR1 is ENHRY, CDR2 SYGVKD. After removal of 9 bases from V and 0 bases from J, the junction contained 11 bases not matched to a gene.

This clonotype occurred many times. CDR3 region: CASSSQGASNEKLFF. CDR3 DNA: TGTGCCAGCAGCTCACAGGGGGCATCTAATGAAAAACTGTTTTTT. The genes are TRBV7-2 and TRBJ1-4; 9 bases match TRBD1. V shed 4 bases, J shed 3 bases, and the junction held 3 bases outside the gene matches. Germline loops: CDR1 SGHTA, CDR2 FQGNSA. The CDR3 covers 15 residues.

This clonotype was detected only once. The genes are TRBV20-1 and TRBJ1-4; TRBD1 is a possible D gene (5 bases). CDR3 size: 16 residues. Germline assignment: CDR1 DFQATT and CDR2 SNEGSKA (reference sequence). V dropped 2 bases and J dropped 4 bases, with 17 bases sitting between them. CDR3 sequence reads: CSARPGTSGSNEKLFF. CDR3 DNA sequence: TGCAGTGCTAGACCCGGGACTAGCGGGAGTAATGAAAAACTGTTTTTT.

V usage is TRBV2 and J usage is TRBJ1-5; TRBD1 aligns across 10 bases. CDR1 and CDR2 (germline): SNHLY, FYNNEI. The CDR3 consists of 17 residues. V dropped 9 bases and J dropped 6; count of bases not matched to a gene: 17. CDR3 residues: CASSRTGTGERGQPQHF. Written as DNA, the CDR3 is TGTGCCAGTTCTCGGACCGGGACAGGGGAGAGGGGTCAGCCCCAGCATTTT.

This clonotype was seen repeatedly, ten times or more. The chain joins TRBV4-2 to TRBJ1-2; no firm D call. CDR1 and CDR2 (germline): LGHNA, YNFKEQ. V lost 0 bases and J 4 bases, leaving 6 bases between the germline ends. The CDR3 totals 13 residues. The CDR3 sequence is CASSQDTFYGYTF. The CDR3 DNA reads as TGTGCCAGCAGCCAAGATACATTCTATGGCTACACCTTC.

This chain uses TRBV10-3 with TRBJ2-2, with D perhaps being TRBD1 or TRBD2 (5 bases each). Looked up from germline, CDR1 is ENHRY and CDR2 is SYGVKD. V dropped 10 bases and J dropped 1 base, with 13 bases sitting between them. The CDR3 runs to 14 residues. This chain's CDR3 is CASRGTWNTGELFF. The CDR3, as DNA: TGTGCCAGCAGAGGGACGTGGAACACCGGGGAGCTGTTTTTT.

CDR3 coding DNA: TGCAGCGTTTCGACCGGCACCGGGGAGCTGTTTTTT. Protein sequence: CSVSTGTGELFF. The chain joins TRBV29-1 to TRBJ2-2; unclear D gene. The CDR3 extends over 12 amino acids. Germline values: CDR1 SQVTM, CDR2 ANQGSEA. V was pared by 5 bases and J by 4 bases, with 8 bases between.

There are many counts of this clonotype. The V and J genes are TRBV12-3 or TRBV12-4 and TRBJ2-2; a weak D match, TRBD2 (6 bases). The CDR3 consists of 17 residues. V lost 2 bases and J 4 bases, leaving 17 bases between the germline ends. DNA of the CDR3: TGTGCCAGCAGTTTACTCGGGGCGGGACGATCCACCGGGGAGCTGTTTTTT. Protein product: CASSLLGAGRSTGELFF.

The CDR3 sequence is CASSLELAGPYEQYF. Here the CDR3 DNA reads TGCGCCAGCAGCTTGGAACTAGCGGGGCCCTACGAGCAGTACTTC. The V gene is TRBV5-1, the J gene TRBJ2-7, with 10 bases that match TRBD2. V trimming: 0 bases; J trimming: 2 bases; junction bases outside the gene matches: 2. From germline, CDR1 is SGHRS and CDR2 YFSETQ. The CDR3 is 15 amino acids.

The rearrangement joins TRBV9 to TRBJ2-2; D call uncertain. Trimming left V 0 bases short and J 6 bases short, with 27 bases between. This CDR3 has 20 residues. Per the germline V gene, CDR1 is SGDLS and CDR2 is YYNGEE. CDR3 bases: TGTGCCAGCAGCGTAGAGGGTGGATTGACGCAGTCCCGATACGCCGGGGAGCTGTTTTTT. The encoded protein is CASSVEGGLTQSRYAGELFF. The whole variable domain, filled in from reference TRBV9 and TRBJ2-2, reads DSGVTQTPKHLITATGQRVTLRCSPRSGDLSVYWYQQSLDQGLQFLIQYYNGEERAKGNILERFSAQQFPDLHSELNLSSLELGDSALYFCASSVEGGLTQSRYAGELFFGEGSRLTVL.

This clonotype was seen a few times. The rearrangement uses TRBV6-5 and TRBJ2-5, with 7 bases aligning to TRBD1. This CDR3 region has 13 residues. With V trimmed by 4 bases and J by 5 bases, 4 bases remained unmatched. Per the germline V gene, CDR1 is MNHEY and CDR2 is SVGAGI. CDR3 bases: TGTGCCAGCAGTTCGGGACAGATGGAGACCCAGTACTTC. Encoded protein: CASSSGQMETQYF.

V usage is TRBV11-3 and J usage is TRBJ2-5, with TRBD2 identical over 15 bases. Unmatched junction bases numbered 10, after V lost 4 bases and J lost 4 bases. The CDR3 has 18 residues. The germline gives CDR1 SGHNT, CDR2 YENEEA. The CDR3 loop reads CASSSRGLAGGPRETQYF. The CDR3, as DNA: TGTGCCAGCAGCTCCCGTGGACTAGCGGGAGGGCCCCGAGAGACCCAGTACTTC.

This clonotype showed up many times. The chain uses TRBV25-1 and TRBJ2-5; TRBD2 matches at 8 bases. There are 24 residues in the CDR3. With 0 bases clipped from V and 4 bases from J, the junction kept 31 bases outside the gene matches. Germline CDR1 and CDR2: MGHDK and SYGVNS. In nucleotides, the CDR3 is TGTGCCAGCAGTGAATATAGCGTTTCTCGACAGTTCGGGACTAGGTTCCTGCTAGGAGAGACCCAGTACTTC. Its translation is CASSEYSVSRQFGTRFLLGETQYF.

There are many counts of this clonotype. This chain connects TRBV10-3 to TRBJ1-1, with no clear D. Trimming stripped 2 bases from V and 6 bases from J, with 10 bases between. This CDR3 is built from 13 residues. Germline CDR1 and CDR2: ENHRY and SYGVKD. The CDR3 DNA reads as TGTGCCATCAGTGAGATGGGTTTCCCTGAAGCTTTCTTT. Encoded protein: CAISEMGFPEAFF.

V gene TRBV7-2 combines with J gene TRBJ1-3, with unresolved D. There are 18 residues in the CDR3. V lost 5 bases, J lost 0 bases, and 20 bases lay in between. Per the germline V gene, CDR1 is SGHTA and CDR2 is FQGNSA. The CDR3 loop reads CASSHSPTSAISGNTIYF. Written as DNA, the CDR3 is TGTGCCAGCAGCCACTCCCCGACAAGTGCCATCTCTGGAAACACCATATATTTT.

This clonotype was seen many times. The chain combines TRBV12-3 or TRBV12-4 with TRBJ1-1; D perhaps matches TRBD1 (6 bases). This CDR3 has 15 amino acids. Trimming shortened V by 7 bases and J by 0 bases, and 15 bases separated the two germline ends. The CDR3 is CASTTLDSVNTEAFF. Written as DNA, the CDR3 is TGTGCCAGCACCACCCTGGACAGCGTGAACACTGAAGCTTTCTTT.

CDR3: CAISEKVDRISGELFF. CDR3 nucleotide sequence: TGTGCCATCAGTGAGAAAGTGGACAGAATATCGGGGGAGCTGTTTTTT. V is TRBV10-3 and J is TRBJ2-2; maybe TRBD1 (6 bases). V was cut by 2 bases and J by 8 bases, with 18 bases left in between. The CDR3 has 16 amino acids. CDR1 is ENHRY, CDR2 SYGVKD, per germline.

This chain uses TRBV19 with TRBJ2-5; 8 bases are shared with TRBD2. V shed 6 bases, J shed 5 bases, and the junction held 14 bases outside the gene matches. CDR3 size: 16 residues. Germline CDR1 reads LNHDA; CDR2 reads SQIVND (reference sequence). The chain's CDR3 is CASRLGLEVGFETQYF. The CDR3 DNA reads as TGTGCCAGTAGACTGGGACTAGAGGTCGGGTTCGAGACCCAGTACTTC.

This clonotype has only one observation. V is TRBV25-1 and J is TRBJ1-4; D remains unclear. CDR3 size: 13 residues. The V gene's germline CDR1 is MGHDK and CDR2 SYGVNS. V was clipped by 4 bases and J by 8 bases, with 11 bases between them. This chain's CDR3 is CASSAPREEKLFF. CDR3 coding DNA: TGTGCCAGCAGTGCTCCTAGGGAAGAAAAACTGTTTTTT. Full variable domain (remainder filled in from reference TRBV25-1 and TRBJ1-4): EADIYQTPRYLVIGTGKKITLECSQTMGHDKMYWYQQDPGMELHLIHYSYGVNSTEKGDLSSESTVSRIRTEHFPLTLESARPSHTSQYLCASSAPREEKLFFGSGTQLSVL.

This clonotype has just a few counts. Because the CDR3 is missing its conserved closing phenylalanine or tryptophan, this is likely a read error. The chain carries TRBV12-3 or TRBV12-4 and TRBJ1-6; D is unclear. This CDR3 is built from 16 residues. Trimming pared 3 bases from V and 0 bases from J, leaving 9 bases between. The CDR3 DNA sequence: TGTGCCAGCAGTTTCGGAGGGAGCTCCTATAATTCACCCCTCCACCTT. Translating it yields CASSFGGSSYNSPLHL.

J is TRBJ2-6 and V is TRBV5-5; possibly TRBD1 for D (5 bases). Germline CDR1 SGHKS, CDR2 YYEKEE (reference sequence). Deletions cut 1 base from V and 0 bases from J, with 14 bases between. CDR3 length equals 18 residues. The chain's CDR3 is CASSLRQKILSGANVLTF. CDR3 nucleotide sequence: TGTGCCAGCAGCTTGAGACAGAAAATACTCTCTGGGGCCAACGTCCTGACTTTC.